This T cell receptor beta chain was found in a study of T-cell reconstitution after alpha-beta-depleted transplantation in children. As concerns this clonotype: Its antigen is as yet unknown.

Whole-study results and caveats: Reportedly, roughly two months post-transplant, alpha-beta T cells arose from several hundred expanded graft clones.

Molecular barcoding with unique molecular identifiers was used for the TCRbeta library. TCRdb processed the PCR reads anew with MiXCR; each CDR3 protein has one entry. The sample consists of about 600,000 distinct CDR3 sequences, around 23% of them appearing once. Trimming took 4 bases from V and 8 from J; bases not matched to a gene: 6. CDR3 length: 15 residues. Germline V gene lookup returns CDR1 MNHEY and CDR2 SVGEGT. The V call is TRBV6-2 or TRBV6-3, the J call TRBJ2-1; 12 bases match TRBD2. The origin of this receptor is a boy younger than two who had a stem cell transplant for acute myeloid leukemia, so the T cells may come from the graft donor. The specimen was PBMCs, mostly from graft donor cells, collected 360 days after TCRalphabeta/CD19-depleted stem cell transplant. The CDR3 DNA sequence: TGTGCCAGCAGTTTCGGACTAGCGGGGTTCGATGAGCAGTTCTTC. Its translation is CASSFGLAGFDEQFF.